These 10 T cell receptor beta chains share one sample of origin, sequenced in a study of T cells in Graves' hyperthyroidism and ophthalmopathy (dated by TCRdb to the late 2010s). Library preparation used multiplex PCR. The sample was run on an Illumina HiSeq 2000. The TCR beta CDR3 regions were amplified from RNA transcripts. The first round of RT-PCR for the TCR CDR3 was performed with the HTBI primer set and the Qiagen OneStep RT-PCR kit. TCRdb ran its own pipeline on the public reads, namely fastp trimming at Q25 and MiXCR clone calling, and kept in-frame beta chains. Here each entry gathers all rows of one CDR3 protein and keeps the most common genes and DNA. The sample includes a few hundred thousand distinct CDR3 sequences, with roughly 25% observed a single time. The ten largest clonotypes hold about 70% of the sample. Sequenced: blood. These receptors all stem from a man aged 50 to 60 with Graves' hyperthyroidism.

This clonotype was seen at least ten times. The J gene is TRBJ1-5, the V gene TRBV2, with D hard to call. The CDR3 extends over 13 amino acids. The V end lost 8 bases, the J end lost 1 base, and 9 bases lay between the germline ends. CDR1 SNHLY and CDR2 FYNNEI come from the germline V gene. This CDR3 reads CASCYSSNQPQHF. In DNA, the CDR3 is TGTGCCAGCTGCTATTCAAGCAATCAGCCCCAGCATTTT.

This clonotype was recorded at least ten times. The chain recombines TRBV11-2 with TRBJ2-7; weak D call: TRBD2 (5 bases). Germline assignment: CDR1 SGHAT and CDR2 FQNNGV. Between the trimmed V and J ends, which lost 1 base and 7 bases, there was a span of 14 bases. The CDR3 extends over 14 amino acids. CDR3 nucleotides: TGTGCCAGCAGCTTAGTGGGAGAGCCCGGGGAGCAGTACTTC. It translates to CASSLVGEPGEQYF.

This clonotype has ten or more counts. This sequence joins TRBV6-1 and TRBJ1-1, with D hard to call. Trimming took off 4 bases at V and 4 bases at J, with 13 bases between the two ends. The CDR3 has 14 amino acids. The germline CDR1 and CDR2 sequences are MNHNS and SASEGT. The CDR3 DNA sequence: TGTGCCAGCAGTGCTTCTGTGGCGATCACTGAAGCTTTCTTT. Its translation is CASSASVAITEAFF.

The CDR3 here is CASSASGTSQHF. The CDR3 nucleotides are TGTGCCAGCAGTGCCTCCGGGACTTCCCAGCATTTT. The V gene is TRBV6-2 or TRBV6-3, the J gene TRBJ1-5; perhaps TRBD1 as D (5 bases). Germline CDR1 and CDR2: MNHEY and SVGEGT. CDR3 length: 12 residues. V was shortened by 5 bases and J by 11 bases, with 13 bases between the two germline ends.

The chain has TRBV6-1 and TRBJ2-2, with 9 bases lining up with TRBD1. The germline CDR1 and CDR2 sequences are MNHNS and SASEGT. Germline trimming cut 7 bases from V and 7 bases from J; bases unmatched to any gene: 7. This CDR3 is 14 amino acids long. The CDR3 coding sequence is TGTGCCAGCAACCGGGACAGGGCTAGCGGGGAGCTGTTTTTT. Protein product: CASNRDRASGELFF.

Of note for this clonotype: A read error may explain this, as a much larger clone is one base away. The gene calls are TRBV28 and TRBJ2-1; D is undetermined. The germline V gene encodes CDR1 MDHEN and CDR2 SYDVKM. CDR3 length: 14 residues. V was clipped by 3 bases and J by 6 bases, with 12 bases between them. The CDR3 reads CASSFGRVPNEQFF. The CDR3, as DNA: TGTGCCAGCAGTTTTGGTAGAGTTCCCAATGAGCAGTTCTTC.

J is TRBJ2-3 and V is TRBV11-2, with D perhaps matching TRBD1 (6 bases). CDR3 size: 15 residues. Germline lookup yields CDR1 SGHAT and CDR2 FQNNGV. Trimming removed 11 bases at V and 2 bases at J, with 20 bases between. This CDR3 reads CALSSSVGATDTQYF. The CDR3 DNA reads as TGTGCCCTCTCCTCGTCAGTGGGGGCCACAGATACGCAGTATTTT.

J is TRBJ2-1 and V is TRBV27; 8 nucleotides align to TRBD2. There are 15 residues in the CDR3. V trimming: 10 bases; J trimming: 7 bases; junction bases outside the gene matches: 15. Germline CDR1 MNHEY, CDR2 SMNVEV (reference sequence). The CDR3 loop reads CATTQALAGSNEQFF. Written as DNA, the CDR3 is TGTGCCACCACACAGGCCTTAGCGGGATCTAATGAGCAGTTCTTC.

This clonotype occurred a few times. V is TRBV3-1 and J is TRBJ2-7, with D unresolved. Germline CDR1 reads LGHDT; CDR2 reads YNNKEL (reference sequence). Trimming shortened V by 0 bases and J by 7 bases, and 7 bases separated the two germline ends. This CDR3 comprises 12 residues. The CDR3 region has the DNA TGTGCCAGCAGCCAAGAGGGTCGGGAGCAGTACTTC. It encodes CASSQEGREQYF.

In its sample, this clonotype was seen a few times. This chain links TRBV28 with TRBJ1-5; no clear D. The CDR3 has 18 amino acids. The V gene's germline CDR1 is MDHEN and CDR2 SYDVKM. The V end lost 4 bases, the J end lost 4 bases, and 23 bases lay between the germline ends. CDR3: CASSSFSLIFGSNQPQHF. The CDR3 nucleotides are TGTGCCAGCAGTTCTTTTTCCCTCATCTTCGGGAGTAATCAGCCCCAGCATTTT. Supplemented by reference TRBV28 and TRBJ1-5, the full variable domain reads DVKVTQSSRYLVKRTGEKVFLECVQDMDHENMFWYRQDPGLGLRLIYFSYDVKMKEKGDIPEGYSVSREKKERFSLILESASTNQTSMYLCASSSFSLIFGSNQPQHFGDGTRLSIL.